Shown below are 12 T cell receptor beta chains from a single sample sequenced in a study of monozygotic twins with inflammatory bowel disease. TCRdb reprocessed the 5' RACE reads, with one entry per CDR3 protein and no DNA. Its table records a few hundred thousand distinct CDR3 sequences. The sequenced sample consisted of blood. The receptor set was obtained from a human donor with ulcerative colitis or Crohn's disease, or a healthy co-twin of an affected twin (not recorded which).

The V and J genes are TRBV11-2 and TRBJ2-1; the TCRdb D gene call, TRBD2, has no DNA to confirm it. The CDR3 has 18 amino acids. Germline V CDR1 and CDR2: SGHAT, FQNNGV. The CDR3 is CASRPKSFRGTRGNEQFF.

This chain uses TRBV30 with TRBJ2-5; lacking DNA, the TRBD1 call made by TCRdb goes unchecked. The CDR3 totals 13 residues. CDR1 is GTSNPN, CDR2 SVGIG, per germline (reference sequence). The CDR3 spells CAWSVGAGETQYF.

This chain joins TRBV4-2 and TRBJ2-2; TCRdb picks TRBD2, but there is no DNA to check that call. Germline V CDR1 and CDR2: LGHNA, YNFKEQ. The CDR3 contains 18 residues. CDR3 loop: CASSQGLAGGPGTGELFF.

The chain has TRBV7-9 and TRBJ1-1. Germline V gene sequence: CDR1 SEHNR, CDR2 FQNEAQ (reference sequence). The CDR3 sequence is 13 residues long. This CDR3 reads CASSPDLTTEAFF.

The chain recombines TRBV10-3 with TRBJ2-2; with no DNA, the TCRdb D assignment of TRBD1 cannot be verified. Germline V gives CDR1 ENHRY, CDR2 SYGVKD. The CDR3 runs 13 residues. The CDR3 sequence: CAISQGVAGELFF.

CDR3 sequence reads: CATSREKQVGEELFF. The chain is built from TRBV15 and TRBJ1-4; checking the TCRdb D call of TRBD1 is not possible without DNA. This CDR3 is 15 amino acids long. The germline gives CDR1 LNHNV, CDR2 YYDKDF (reference sequence).

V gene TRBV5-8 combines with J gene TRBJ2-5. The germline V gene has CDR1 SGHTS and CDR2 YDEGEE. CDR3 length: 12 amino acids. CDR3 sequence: CASSLEKETQYF.

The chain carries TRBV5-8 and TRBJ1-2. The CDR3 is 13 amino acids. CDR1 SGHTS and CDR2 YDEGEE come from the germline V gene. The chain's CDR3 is CASIRTPNYGYTF.

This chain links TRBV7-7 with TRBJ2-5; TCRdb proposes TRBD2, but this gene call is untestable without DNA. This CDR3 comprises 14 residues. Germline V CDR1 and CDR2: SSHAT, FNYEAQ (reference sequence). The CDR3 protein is CASSLESRRGTQYF.

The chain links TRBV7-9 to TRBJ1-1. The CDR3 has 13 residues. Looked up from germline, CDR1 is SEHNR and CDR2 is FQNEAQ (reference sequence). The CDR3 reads CASSDTRESEAFF. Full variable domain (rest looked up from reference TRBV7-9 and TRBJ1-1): DTGVSQNPRHKITKRGQNVTFRCDPISEHNRLYWYRQTLGQGPEFLTYFQNEAQLEKSRLLSDRFSAERPKGSFSTLEIQRTEQGDSAMYLCASSDTRESEAFFGQGTRLTVV.

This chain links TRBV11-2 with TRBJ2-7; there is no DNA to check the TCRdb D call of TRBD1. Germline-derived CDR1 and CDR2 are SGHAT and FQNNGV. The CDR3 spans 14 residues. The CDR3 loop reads CASSRADTSYEQYF.

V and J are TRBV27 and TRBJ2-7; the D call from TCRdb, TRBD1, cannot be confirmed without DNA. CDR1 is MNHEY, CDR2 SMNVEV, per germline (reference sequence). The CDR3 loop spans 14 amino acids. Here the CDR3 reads CASSPGQGGDEQYF.